The 23 T cell receptor beta chains below come from one sample, sequenced in a study of blood T cell repertoires in COVID-19. Repertoires were generated with immunoSEQ multiplex PCR, while TCRdb's copy carries only in-frame clones and drops some. Of fewer than 250,000 clones in the sample, less than 85% were seen once. Specimen: peripheral blood. The receptors stem from a woman between 45 and 65 years old with acute or convalescent COVID-19.

The chain joins TRBV2 to TRBJ1-3; D unclear. Trimming left V 2 bases short and J 0 bases short, with 5 bases between. Per the germline V gene, CDR1 is SNHLY and CDR2 is FYNNEI. The CDR3 runs to 14 residues. The CDR3 nucleotides read TGTGCCAGCAGTGAACCCCGCTCTGGAAACACCATATATTTT. Amino acids: CASSEPRSGNTIYF.

The CDR3 region is CASSLVLGGGHGYTF. DNA for the CDR3: TGCGCCAGCAGCTTGGTACTAGGGGGCGGGCATGGCTACACCTTC. The chain uses TRBV5-1 and TRBJ1-2; 7 nucleotides align to TRBD1. Unmatched junction bases numbered 8, after V lost 0 bases and J lost 6 bases. Germline assignment: CDR1 SGHRS and CDR2 YFSETQ. The CDR3 extends over 15 amino acids.

The table lists this clone with a few counts. This rearrangement joins TRBV6-5 to TRBJ1-5; no definite D call. The germline V gene encodes CDR1 MNHEY and CDR2 SVGAGI. Trimming removed 0 bases at V and 5 bases at J, with 11 bases between. CDR3 length: 15 amino acids. CDR3 protein: CASSYSGNWDQPQHF. CDR3 DNA: TGTGCCAGCAGTTACTCCGGGAATTGGGATCAGCCCCAGCATTTT.

The chain is built from TRBV3-1 (or the pseudogene TRBV3-2) and TRBJ2-3; 9 positions match TRBD2. This CDR3 region has 16 residues. The germline CDR1 and CDR2 sequences are LGHDT and YNNKEL (reference sequence). Trimming at V came to 4 bases and at J to 2 bases, leaving 7 bases not matched to a gene. The CDR3 here is CASSPRTSEYTDTQYF. As DNA, the CDR3 is TGTGCCAGCAGCCCCCGGACTAGCGAGTACACAGATACGCAGTATTTT.

This clone was recorded many times. The chain has TRBV6-5 and TRBJ1-2; D ambiguous. V was pared by 0 bases and J by 4 bases, with 9 bases between. The germline CDR1 and CDR2 sequences are MNHEY and SVGAGI. The CDR3 runs to 14 residues. CDR3 sequence: CASSYSNSGYGYTF. The CDR3 coding sequence is TGTGCCAGCAGTTACTCGAATAGTGGCTATGGCTACACCTTC.

The chain uses TRBV7-2 and TRBJ2-7; 9 nucleotides line up with TRBD1. The length of the CDR3 is 14 residues. V gave up 3 bases and J gave up 4 bases; unmatched junction bases: 4. Germline V CDR1 and CDR2: SGHTA, FQGNSA. The CDR3 loop is CASSFRTGEYEQYF. The CDR3 DNA follows: TGTGCCAGCAGCTTTAGGACAGGGGAGTACGAGCAGTACTTC.

CDR3 sequence: CASSLQSSGNTIYF. The CDR3 nucleotides are TGTGCCAGCAGCCTACAGAGCTCTGGAAACACCATATATTTT. J is TRBJ1-3 and V is TRBV3-1 (or the pseudogene TRBV3-2); no definite D call. The germline gives CDR1 LGHDT, CDR2 YNNKEL (reference sequence). The CDR3 spans 14 residues. Trimming stripped 4 bases from V and 0 bases from J, with 7 bases between.

In its sample, this clone was seen a few times. For the CDR3, the DNA is TGTGCCAGCAGTCCCAAGCCCTGGACAGGGAATCAGCCCCAGCATTTT. It codes for CASSPKPWTGNQPQHF. The chain employs TRBV6-2 or TRBV6-3 and TRBJ1-5, with 8 bases identical to TRBD1. The germline V gene encodes CDR1 MNHEY and CDR2 SVGEGT. This CDR3 is 16 amino acids long. The ends lost 5 bases at V and 4 bases at J; junction bases unmatched: 10.

The V gene is TRBV11-2, the J gene TRBJ1-5; tentatively, D is TRBD1 (6 bases). The CDR3 spans 12 residues. Trimming removed 6 bases from V and 8 bases from J, with 11 bases in between. The germline gives CDR1 SGHAT, CDR2 FQNNGV. CDR3 DNA: TGTGCCAGCAGTCAGGGGAGCGAGCCCCAGCATTTT. Protein: CASSQGSEPQHF.

The rearrangement links TRBV5-1 to TRBJ1-2; a possible D gene is TRBD1 (5 bases). The CDR3 extends over 14 amino acids. In germline, CDR1 is SGHRS, CDR2 YFSETQ. Trimming shortened V by 1 base and J by 0 bases, and 7 bases separated the two germline ends. CDR3 region: CASSLTGTNYGYTF. The CDR3, as DNA: TGCGCCAGCAGCTTGACAGGAACTAACTATGGCTACACCTTC.

This chain uses TRBV24-1 with TRBJ2-2; D may be TRBD2 (6 bases). Looked up from germline, CDR1 is KGHDR and CDR2 is SFDVKD. V lost 3 bases and J lost 7, with 14 bases in between. The CDR3 sequence is 15 residues long. The CDR3, as DNA: TGTGCCACCAGTGATCGGCGGGGACGGGGCGGGGAGCTGTTTTTT. This codes for CATSDRRGRGGELFF.

The V and J genes are TRBV10-3 and TRBJ2-7, with 10 bases identical to TRBD2. The V gene end was trimmed by 8 bases and the J gene end by 5 bases; junction bases not matched to a gene: 6. This CDR3 is 13 amino acids long. In germline, CDR1 is ENHRY, CDR2 SYGVKD. CDR3 sequence reads: CAIESGRANEQYF. The CDR3 bases are TGTGCCATCGAGAGCGGGAGGGCCAACGAGCAGTACTTC.

CDR3 residues: CASSSPGQGATNEKLFF. The CDR3 DNA reads as TGTGCCAGCAGTAGTCCGGGACAGGGGGCAACTAATGAAAAACTGTTTTTT. V usage is TRBV28 and J usage is TRBJ1-4, with 11 bases matching TRBD1. This CDR3 has 17 amino acids. CDR1 MDHEN and CDR2 SYDVKM come from the germline V gene. V dropped 5 bases and J dropped 0; count of bases not matched to a gene: 5.

The V and J genes are TRBV7-2 and TRBJ1-5, with TRBD1 identical over 7 bases. Germline-derived CDR1 and CDR2 are SGHTA and FQGNSA. This CDR3 is built from 16 residues. V dropped 3 bases and J dropped 2; count of bases not matched to a gene: 7. The CDR3 DNA is TGTGCCAGCAGCTTCACGCCAGGACAGGGCAATCAGCCCCAGCATTTT. This codes for CASSFTPGQGNQPQHF.

The chain carries TRBV7-9 and TRBJ1-2; D remains unclear. V shed 1 base and J shed 4 bases, with 7 bases lying between them. The CDR3 is 13 amino acids. Germline V gene data show CDR1 as SEHNR and CDR2 as FQNEAQ (reference sequence). The CDR3 DNA is TGTGCCAGCAGCTTAGTGGTCGGCTATGGCTACACCTTC. Encoded protein: CASSLVVGYGYTF.

The chain combines TRBV11-2 with TRBJ2-7; D not certain. Trimming removed 3 bases from V and 5 bases from J, with 8 bases in between. This CDR3 contains 12 residues. Germline V CDR1 and CDR2: SGHAT, FQNNGV. The CDR3 DNA sequence: TGTGCCAGCAGCTTCAGTGGTCACGAGCAGTACTTC. This encodes CASSFSGHEQYF. The whole variable domain, filled in from reference TRBV11-2 and TRBJ2-7, reads EAGVAQSPRYKIIEKRQSVAFWCNPISGHATLYWYQQILGQGPKLLIQFQNNGVVDDSQLPKDRFSAERLKGVDSTLKIQPAKLEDSAVYLCASSFSGHEQYFGPGTRLTVT.

This clone was picked up one time. The chain couples TRBV28 to TRBJ2-7; D remains ambiguous. Germline V gives CDR1 MDHEN, CDR2 SYDVKM. The CDR3 length is 12 residues. V lost 5 bases to trimming and J lost 4 bases, with 9 bases between them. The CDR3 region has the DNA TGTGCCAGCAGTACCTACAGTTACGAGCAGTACTTC. It encodes CASSTYSYEQYF.

This rearrangement joins TRBV9 to TRBJ1-3; TRBD1 matches at 8 bases. J was trimmed by 3 bases and V by 3 bases; bases with no gene match: 2. The length of the CDR3 is 14 residues. Per germline, CDR1 SGDLS and CDR2 YYNGEE. The CDR3 region is CASSAGGRGNTIYF. CDR3 DNA: TGTGCCAGCAGCGCAGGGGGCCGTGGAAACACCATATATTTT.

V is TRBV11-3 and J is TRBJ2-1; D perhaps matches TRBD2 (6 bases). CDR3 length: 14 residues. CDR1 and CDR2 from the germline V gene are SGHNT and YENEEA. The germline V and J ends were trimmed by 4 bases and 7 bases, with 14 bases remaining between them. The CDR3 here is CASSSRDFKNEQFF. In DNA, the CDR3 is TGTGCCAGCAGCTCACGGGACTTCAAGAATGAGCAGTTCTTC. Drawing the rest from reference TRBV11-3 and TRBJ2-1, the complete variable domain is EAGVVQSPRYKIIEKKQPVAFWCNPISGHNTLYWYLQNLGQGPELLIRYENEEAVDDSQLPKDRFSAERLKGVDSTLKIQPAELGDSAVYLCASSSRDFKNEQFFGPGTRLTVL.

The chain has TRBV28 and TRBJ1-4; D is unclear. The length of the CDR3 is 14 residues. Germline V gene data show CDR1 as MDHEN and CDR2 as SYDVKM. V was trimmed by 6 bases and J by 0 bases, leaving 8 bases between them. The CDR3 loop is CASSLTSTNEKLFF. CDR3 sequence (DNA): TGTGCCAGCAGCCTAACCTCAACTAATGAAAAACTGTTTTTT.

This rearrangement joins TRBV27 to TRBJ2-3; 7 nucleotides match TRBD1. Germline V lookup: CDR1 MNHEY, CDR2 SMNVEV (reference sequence). The V gene end was trimmed by 6 bases and the J gene end by 4 bases; junction bases not matched to a gene: 10. The CDR3 spans 15 residues. CDR3 sequence reads: CASRRQGPASDTQYF. Written as DNA, the CDR3 is TGTGCCAGCAGGAGACAGGGACCTGCCTCAGATACGCAGTATTTT.

This clone came up a few times. The chain carries TRBV30 and TRBJ2-7; possible D gene TRBD2, 5 bases. CDR1 and CDR2 (germline): GTSNPN, SVGIG (reference sequence). The ends were cut back, 2 bases at V and 2 bases at J, with 10 bases in the middle. The CDR3 consists of 13 residues. CDR3 sequence (DNA): TGTGCCTGGAGTCGCGGGTTGGCCTACGAGCAGTACTTC. Encoded protein: CAWSRGLAYEQYF.

The V call is TRBV29-1, the J call TRBJ2-5; 9 nucleotides match TRBD1. The trim removed 3 bases at V and 4 bases at J, leaving 6 bases unmatched. Germline CDR1 and CDR2: SQVTM and ANQGSEA. This CDR3 is built from 14 residues. CDR3: CSVDTGTGPETQYF. CDR3 in DNA: TGCAGCGTTGATACCGGGACAGGGCCAGAGACCCAGTACTTC.